Shown below are 13 T cell receptor beta chains from a single sample sequenced in a study of CD8 T cells in ankylosing spondylitis. Each CDR3 protein is one row after TCRdb ran MiXCR on the 5' RACE reads. The sample has 150,000 to 200,000 distinct CDR3 sequences; approximately 32% are singletons. Sequencing used synovial fluid, either unsorted or a sorted T cell fraction (not recorded which). These receptors were taken from a male donor with ankylosing spondylitis.

This clonotype has ten or more counts. V is TRBV5-1 and J is TRBJ2-3; D could derive from TRBD1 or TRBD2 (6 bases each). Between the trimmed V and J ends, which lost 4 bases and 4 bases, there was a span of 13 bases. The CDR3 spans 14 residues. Germline V CDR1 and CDR2: SGHRS, YFSETQ. The CDR3 protein is CASSLEGGPDTQYF. As DNA, the CDR3 is TGCGCCAGCAGCCTCGAGGGGGGCCCAGATACGCAGTATTTT.

The rearrangement links TRBV7-9 to TRBJ1-3; 7 bases agree with TRBD1. Unmatched junction bases numbered 1, after V lost 1 base and J lost 4 bases. In germline, CDR1 is SEHNR, CDR2 FQNEAQ (reference sequence). The CDR3 loop spans 14 amino acids. The CDR3 loop is CASSLGQGGNTIYF. In DNA, the CDR3 is TGTGCCAGCAGCTTAGGACAGGGAGGAAACACCATATATTTT.

This clonotype was found once. The chain is built from TRBV12-3 or TRBV12-4 and TRBJ1-2; tentatively, D is TRBD1 (5 bases). The V end was cut by 3 bases, the J end by 3 bases, with 14 bases between. CDR3 length equals 15 residues. The CDR3 nucleotides read TGTGCCAGCAGTTTGTGGACATCCCGGGACTATGGCTACACCTTC. Its protein is CASSLWTSRDYGYTF.

The chain is built from TRBV12-3 or TRBV12-4 and TRBJ2-1; 7 bases line up with TRBD1. The CDR3 has 11 residues. V shed 5 bases, J shed 13 bases, and the junction held 5 bases outside the gene matches. CDR3 DNA sequence: TGTGCCAGCAGTAACCGACAGGGACAGTTCTTC. Its protein is CASSNRQGQFF.

This clonotype has a handful of counts. The V gene is TRBV20-1, the J gene TRBJ2-3; 7 bases agree with TRBD1. J lost 0 bases, V lost 5 bases, and 11 bases had no gene match. Germline V lookup: CDR1 DFQATT, CDR2 SNEGSKA (reference sequence). The CDR3 has 16 residues. The CDR3 region is CSAGPGQSTSTDTQYF. For the CDR3, the DNA is TGCAGTGCTGGGCCGGGACAGAGTACTAGCACAGATACGCAGTATTTT.

This clonotype was counted once. This sequence joins TRBV4-2 and TRBJ2-1, with TRBD2 as a possible D gene (7 bases). V lost 2 bases and J 0 bases, leaving 11 bases between the germline ends. The CDR3 consists of 16 residues. Germline CDR1 reads LGHNA; CDR2 reads YNFKEQ. The CDR3 region is CASSQRAGASYNEQFF. In nucleotides, the CDR3 is TGTGCCAGCAGCCAACGGGCGGGGGCCTCCTACAATGAGCAGTTCTTC.

The genes are TRBV6-1 and TRBJ1-2; D may be TRBD1 (6 bases). There are 15 residues in the CDR3. In germline, CDR1 is MNHNS, CDR2 SASEGT. V was trimmed by 7 bases and J by 3 bases, leaving 18 bases between them. The CDR3 DNA sequence: TGTGCCAGCAAAATTGCCCCGGCAGGGGACTATGGCTACACCTTC. It is translated as CASKIAPAGDYGYTF.

The table lists this clonotype with a few counts. The chain carries TRBV28 and TRBJ2-5; possibly TRBD1 or TRBD2 for D (6 bases each). The CDR3 totals 16 residues. Germline V lookup: CDR1 MDHEN, CDR2 SYDVKM. Trimming took 6 bases from V and 0 from J, leaving 17 bases between them. Here the CDR3 reads CASSPGGWGYQETQYF. CDR3 nucleotides: TGTGCCAGCAGCCCCGGGGGCTGGGGGTACCAAGAGACCCAGTACTTC. Variable domain in full (rest from reference TRBV28 and TRBJ2-5): DVKVTQSSRYLVKRTGEKVFLECVQDMDHENMFWYRQDPGLGLRLIYFSYDVKMKEKGDIPEGYSVSREKKERFSLILESASTNQTSMYLCASSPGGWGYQETQYFGPGTRLLVL.

This clonotype was seen repeatedly, ten times or more. The rearrangement links TRBV4-2 to TRBJ2-1, with TRBD2 matching 12 bases. After removal of 1 base from V and 6 bases from J, the junction contained 7 bases not matched to a gene. The length of the CDR3 is 17 residues. Germline V lookup: CDR1 LGHNA, CDR2 YNFKEQ. CDR3: CASSQVQPGLAGNEQFF. The CDR3, as DNA: TGTGCCAGCAGCCAAGTACAACCGGGACTAGCGGGCAATGAGCAGTTCTTC.

V is TRBV6-5 and J is TRBJ2-7; 7 nucleotides align to TRBD2. With 4 bases clipped from V and 0 bases from J, the junction kept 3 bases outside the gene matches. The CDR3 covers 14 residues. The germline V gene has CDR1 MNHEY and CDR2 SVGAGI. DNA of the CDR3: TGTGCCAGCAGTTTGCTAGCGGCCTCCTACGAGCAGTACTTC. Translating gives CASSLLAASYEQYF.

In this sample, this clonotype turned up a few times. The chain uses TRBV5-5 and TRBJ2-7; D perhaps matches TRBD1 (6 bases). Trimming pared 2 bases from V and 2 bases from J, leaving 14 bases between. Germline V CDR1 and CDR2: SGHKS, YYEKEE (reference sequence). This CDR3 region has 15 residues. The DNA for the CDR3 is TGTGCCAGCAGCTTTTGGACAGATAGTCCCTACGAGCAGTACTTC. It translates to CASSFWTDSPYEQYF.

This clonotype was recorded a few times. The J gene is TRBJ2-7, the V gene TRBV10-2; 7 bases line up with TRBD1. From germline, CDR1 is WSHSY and CDR2 SAAADI. V lost 6 bases, J lost 0 bases, and 5 bases stayed unmatched. This CDR3 contains 14 residues. The CDR3 protein is CASRGTVSSYEQYF. CDR3 DNA: TGCGCCAGCAGAGGGACAGTTTCCTCCTACGAGCAGTACTTC.

This clonotype was found many times. The J gene is TRBJ1-3, the V gene TRBV11-2; D is undetermined. V shed 2 bases and J shed 7 bases, with 9 bases lying between them. Per the germline V gene, CDR1 is SGHAT and CDR2 is FQNNGV. This CDR3 comprises 13 residues. CDR3 sequence: CASSLTDGNTIYF. The CDR3 region has the DNA TGTGCCAGCAGCTTAACTGATGGTAACACCATATATTTT. Supplemented by reference TRBV11-2 and TRBJ1-3, the full variable domain reads EAGVAQSPRYKIIEKRQSVAFWCNPISGHATLYWYQQILGQGPKLLIQFQNNGVVDDSQLPKDRFSAERLKGVDSTLKIQPAKLEDSAVYLCASSLTDGNTIYFGEGSWLTVV.